The present T cell receptor beta chain was sequenced within a study of shared clonotypes between healthy human individuals. Looking at the study overall: The study used three CD4 naive, three CD4 memory, two CD8 naive and one CD8 memory plate per donor. Study-level results: Compared with clonotypes that all four donors shared, non-shared clonotypes had lower generation probabilities. Clonotype sharing levels among donors were expected to vary with sequencing depth.

Terminally differentiated effector memory CD45RA+ cells were left out of the naive CD8 fraction, which was CD45RO-negative and positively selected for CCR7. Germline V lookup: CDR1 SNHLY, CDR2 FYNNEI. The CDR3 has 16 amino acids. V shed 8 bases, J shed 2 bases, and the junction held 10 bases outside the gene matches. A remark on this clone: The target antigen is unknown.

The sorted-subset replicate PCRs were given approximately 190 ng DNA, which is 25,000 to 35,000 T cell genomes. Using immunoSEQ multiplex PCR, the repertoire was profiled, and TCRdb retains in-frame clones only, with some absent. This table holds about 2.1 million clones, about 93% found once. The chain couples TRBV2 to TRBJ2-3, with 10 bases identical to TRBD1. The sample taken for sequencing was naive CD8+ T cells from PBMCs. The origin of this receptor is a man aged 18-30 years in good health. Some clones in this sample may be carry-over from other donors' samples. This CDR3 is CASDDRGRWNTDTQYF. The CDR3 DNA sequence: TGTGCCAGCGATGACAGGGGGCGATGGAACACAGATACGCAGTATTTT.